This T cell receptor (beta chain) was sequenced in a study of vaccination and CD4 T cells after COVID-19. Study overall: Median time from second vaccine dose to sampling was approximately 74 days (14 to 241). General study points: Convalescent patients showed a median around 90% of reactive clones that were seen only post-vaccination.

This clonotype was found a few times. Its antigen remains unknown. The treatment is: roughly 10-day PBMC culture with coronavirus spike peptide pools or control peptides (ViraFEST assay). Before the COVID-19 pandemic (2011-2018), CD4+ T cells were obtained from the unexposed donor. TCRs were sequenced by ViraFEST after antigen-specific T cells had been expanded with peptide pools. The Oncomine TCR Beta short-read assay sequenced DNA from cultured CD4+ T cells. Investigators isolated genomic DNA from cultured CD4+ T cells. TCRdb recomputed calls from the PCR reads with MiXCR, one row per CDR3 protein. The table has about 11,000 distinct CDR3 sequences, 25% to 30% seen once. The CDR3 totals 11 residues. From germline, CDR1 is MNHNS and CDR2 SASEGT. V lost 9 bases and J lost 8, with 13 bases in between.

Sequenced sample: CD4+ T cells from blood, cultured in vitro. The receptor was derived from a human donor in good health. The V and J genes are TRBV6-1 and TRBJ1-2; D ambiguous. CDR3 region: CASFSRGGYTF. Written as DNA, the CDR3 is TGTGCCAGTTTCAGCCGAGGAGGCTACACCTTC.